This T cell receptor beta chain appears in the sequencing data of a study of CD4 T cells in lung cancer (dated by TCRdb to 2018 to 2020). In the study overall: To find responses to candidate mutation-encoded neoepitopes, the study screened blood T cells from NSCLC patients and isolated neoantigen-specific CD4+ T-cell clones and TCRs. Lung adenocarcinoma or squamous cell carcinoma was present in the resected patients, who were aged 60 to 69 at blood donation and were mostly former smokers. Treatments received by the patients before blood donation included platinum chemotherapy, and some patients received nivolumab or pembrolizumab. Tumor and non-adjacent lung tissue came from a handful of patients undergoing curative-intent resections for stage I-III non-small cell lung cancer. The frequency of neoantigen-specific clonotypes in tumor resections, non-adjacent lung and cultured T-cell products was tracked by TCRB deep sequencing.

Study-wide conclusions, independent of this receptor: Some responses derived from blood might reflect in vitro priming of naive T cells or cross-reactivity instead of memory responses to the cancer.

Reading the germline V gene (reference sequence) gives CDR1 SSHAT and CDR2 FNYEAQ. The CDR3 sequence holds 14 residues, the cysteine and phenylalanine included. The only DNA kept is the CDR3, 42 bases in frame from the first base. The method was the immunoSEQ multiplex PCR assay. DNA was isolated with Qiagen DNeasy or QIAamp micro DNA kits and TCRB sequenced with the Adaptive Biotechnology human TCRB sequencing kit. TCRB libraries were sequenced on an Illumina MiSeq. As for the original processing: TCRB sequence data were analyzed with the kit provider's software, and tumor enrichment of clonotype templates was tested with Fisher's exact test. Held by TCRdb, this immuneACCESS table contains in-frame sequences only and omits some clones. Under half of the omission traces to an unresolved V gene where checked; the cause of the rest is unknown. V and J calls and clone size are as listed in that table; D and trimming were resolved from the DNA. The sample includes approximately 9,300 clones, with around two thirds observed a single time. The ten biggest clones cover 15% of the sample.

Non-adjacent lung tissue was collected from the same resection as far as possible from the malignant lesion, at least 3 cm away. Turning to this clone: The clone's antigen remains unknown. The germline gene is not matched at one end of the junction; a read error may be the cause.

The sequence was collected from a man aged 55 to 70 with non-small cell lung cancer. Specimen: normal lung tissue taken away from the tumor. Rearrangement joined TRBV7-7 to TRBJ2-1; TRBD2 is a weak D gene call, 5 bases matching. The DNA sequence is TGTGCTAGCAGCCCCCAACGAGGGTCCAATGAGCAGTTCTTC. Its protein is CASSPQRGSNEQFF.